This is a list of T cell receptor beta chains from one sample in a study of shared clonotypes between healthy human individuals. Clones were sequenced by immunoSEQ multiplex PCR, and TCRdb holds only the in-frame ones, with some missing. The repertoire holds about 1.5 million clones, roughly 98% seen once, with around 0.47% in the top ten. Source material: naive CD4+ T cells sorted from blood. The receptors stem from a man aged 25-40 years in good health. CDR3s include the opening cysteine and the closing phenylalanine or tryptophan. A D gene is named only where the DNA matches it firmly. Clone size is not always given. Where it is, it says once, few, many or a class for expanded clones.

TGTGCCAGCAGTGCTGGCAGGGGATCCAATCAGCCCCAGCATTTT	CASSAGRGSNQPQHF	-	TRBV2	TRBJ1-5	-
TGTGCCAGCAGCAAATCATCAACTAGCGGGAGGCTCTACGAGCAGTACTTC	CASSKSSTSGRLYEQYF	-	TRBV21-1	TRBJ2-7	-
TGTGCCAGCAAACCCGCGAGCACCGGGGAGCTGTTTTTT	CASKPASTGELFF	-	TRBV27	TRBJ2-2	-
TGCAGCGTGACCGGGACAGGGGGTTACGAGCAGTACTTC	CSVTGTGGYEQYF	-	TRBV29-1	TRBJ2-7	TRBD1
TGCGCCAGCAGCTTGGGGTCGGCGGGCGCAGATACGCAGTATTTT	CASSLGSAGADTQYF	-	TRBV5-1	TRBJ2-3	-
TGTGCCAGTAGTAAGGAGCGAGTAAACACCGGGGAGCTGTTTTTT	CASSKERVNTGELFF	once	TRBV19	TRBJ2-2	-
TGCAGCGTTGAGGGCTTAGGGGGAAACGAGCAGTACTTC	CSVEGLGGNEQYF	-	TRBV29-1	TRBJ2-7	-
TGCGCCAGCAGCCAAGGGAGAGGTGAAGCTTTCTTT	CASSQGRGEAFF	-	TRBV4-3	TRBJ1-1	-
TGTGCCAGCAGCTTAGAGCGCGGGAGGGCAGGGACGCAGTATTTT	CASSLERGRAGTQYF	-	TRBV7-2	TRBJ2-3	TRBD2
TGTGCCAGCAGCCTCCAAGAGACCCAGTACTTC	CASSLQETQYF	few	TRBV2	TRBJ2-5	-
TGTGCCAGCAGTTTGGGACCAGGGGTCTACGAGCAGTACTTC	CASSLGPGVYEQYF	-	TRBV27	TRBJ2-7	-
TGTGCCATCAGTGATAATAACCCTTCCTCTGAGCGGGAGTTGTACGAGCAGTACTTC	CAISDNNPSSERELYEQYF	-	TRBV10-3	TRBJ2-7	TRBD2
TGTGCCAGCCGACCTGCCGGGACAGGGGGGAGGGGGAATGAGCAGTTCTTC	CASRPAGTGGRGNEQFF	-	TRBV25-1	TRBJ2-1	TRBD1
TGTGCCAGCAGCTTGGGGAGCCCCCCACACGATACGCAGTATTTT	CASSLGSPPHDTQYF	-	TRBV5-6	TRBJ2-3	-
TGCAGCGCCAGGGGCCCCTATGGCTACACCTTC	CSARGPYGYTF	-	TRBV29-1	TRBJ1-2	-
TGTGCCTGGAGTGTTCTAGCGGGACGGGGAGAGCAGTACTTC	CAWSVLAGRGEQYF	-	TRBV30	TRBJ2-7	TRBD2
TGCAGCGTTGAAGCTAGCGGCCGGGAGACCCAGTACTTC	CSVEASGRETQYF	-	TRBV29-1	TRBJ2-5	TRBD2
TGTGCCAGCAGCCCTCGGGGTAGCGGGAAAGTCACAGATACGCAGTATTTT	CASSPRGSGKVTDTQYF	once	TRBV5-4	TRBJ2-3	TRBD2
TGTGCCAGCAGCTTGGGAACGGCGGGAGGGAGCTCCTACGAGCAGTACTTC	CASSLGTAGGSSYEQYF	-	TRBV5-4	TRBJ2-7	TRBD2
TGTGCCAGCTCACCACTGGGGCCCACAGGGAGTAAGGAGACCCAGTACTTC	CASSPLGPTGSKETQYF	-	TRBV18	TRBJ2-5	-
TGTGCCAGCTCATCGCGACAGGGTATGGACTATGGCTACACCTTC	CASSSRQGMDYGYTF	-	TRBV18	TRBJ1-2	TRBD1
TGCAGCGGGGAAGATTGGACTATCACAGATACGCAGTATTTT	CSGEDWTITDTQYF	-	TRBV29-1	TRBJ2-3	-
TGTGCCAGCAGCTCCGGGACAGTCAATCAGCCCCAGCATTTT	CASSSGTVNQPQHF	-	TRBV5-5	TRBJ1-5	TRBD1
TGTGCCAGCAGCCAAGGCGGGGGACAGTCTTTTTTTTACTACGAGCAGTACTTC	CASSQGGGQSFFYYEQYF	-	TRBV14	TRBJ2-7	-
TGTGCCAGTACTGTTGGCCCAGCCAGGGAAAAACTGTTTTTT	CASTVGPAREKLFF	-	TRBV19	TRBJ1-4	-
TGTGCCAGCAGCCTTATGGTAAGGAGCTCCTACGAGCAGTACTTC	CASSLMVRSSYEQYF	-	TRBV7-2	TRBJ2-7	-
TGCGCCAGCAGCCAAGAGATGGGCGGCGGGTTCTACGAGCAGTACTTC	CASSQEMGGGFYEQYF	-	TRBV4-3	TRBJ2-7	-
TGTGCCAGCTCACCATACCAGCCTCCTTTCCCCTTCCTTGGCACAGATACGCAGTATTTT	CASSPYQPPFPFLGTDTQYF	-	TRBV18	TRBJ2-3	-
TGCAGTGCTAGGTCAGAAGGTGGCTACACCTTC	CSARSEGGYTF	-	TRBV20-1	TRBJ1-2	-
TGTGCCAGCAGCTTAGGGACGGATCGGGGGTACAATGAGCAGTTCTTC	CASSLGTDRGYNEQFF	-	TRBV7-9	TRBJ2-1	-
TGTGCCAGCCAGGGACAGCCTAGCAATCAGCCCCAGCATTTT	CASQGQPSNQPQHF	-	TRBV18	TRBJ1-5	TRBD1
TGTGCCAGCAGCTTAGGGGGGAGTGTATACGAGCAGTACTTC	CASSLGGSVYEQYF	-	TRBV7-2	TRBJ2-7	-
TGTGCCAGCAGCCAAGCCCACAGAGGGCTTCTCTCCTACGAGCAGTACTTC	CASSQAHRGLLSYEQYF	-	TRBV14	TRBJ2-7	-
TGTGCCAGCAGTGGGATACAGGATCCTAACTATGGCTACACCTTC	CASSGIQDPNYGYTF	-	TRBV2	TRBJ1-2	-
TGTGCCAGCTCACCATCAGGCGGGGGCAATCAGCCCCAGCATTTT	CASSPSGGGNQPQHF	-	TRBV18	TRBJ1-5	-
TGCGCCAGCAGCCAGCACACCGAGGGCCTATGGGACGAGCAGTACTTC	CASSQHTEGLWDEQYF	-	TRBV4-1	TRBJ2-7	-
TGTGCCAGCAGCTTAGGGGACAGGATCCCAGAGACCCAGTACTTC	CASSLGDRIPETQYF	-	TRBV7-7	TRBJ2-5	TRBD1
TGCGCCAGCAAAGGACAGTTAAACTACGAGCAGTACTTC	CASKGQLNYEQYF	-	TRBV23-1	TRBJ2-7	-
TGCGCCACCATGCCGGGACTTTCCTTCACAGATACGCAGTATTTT	CATMPGLSFTDTQYF	-	TRBV5-1	TRBJ2-3	-
TGTGCCAGTAGTATGGCCCCACTAGCGGGAGACGAGCAGTACTTC	CASSMAPLAGDEQYF	-	TRBV19	TRBJ2-7	TRBD2
TGCGCCAGCAGCACAGACAGGGGCGGCTACGAGCAGTACTTC	CASSTDRGGYEQYF	-	TRBV5-1	TRBJ2-7	TRBD1
TGTGCCAGCAGTCCTCCCCCCAACAGGGGTCAGACCCAGTACTTC	CASSPPPNRGQTQYF	-	TRBV28	TRBJ2-5	TRBD1
TGTCGCACACAGGGGGCGGAGGGCTACACCTTC	CRTQGAEGYTF	-	TRBV2	TRBJ1-2	TRBD1
TGTGCCAGCTCACCACTCAGGTATCAGCCCCAGCATTTT	CASSPLRYQPQHF	-	TRBV18	TRBJ1-5	-
TGTGCCAGCAGTACTCTTTCGGACGCTATATCTGGGGCCAACGTCCTGACTTTC	CASSTLSDAISGANVLTF	-	TRBV2	TRBJ2-6	-
TGTGCCAGTAGTATGGGTCGGCTAGCTGGAAGCTCCTACGAGCAGTACTTC	CASSMGRLAGSSYEQYF	-	TRBV19	TRBJ2-7	-
TGTGCCAGCTCACCCCCCCGAGGACAGATATACTACGAGCAGTACTTC	CASSPPRGQIYYEQYF	-	TRBV18	TRBJ2-7	-
TGTGCCAGCCGACCCTGGCTAGCGGGAGCGGGTCGGGCAGATACGCAGTATTTT	CASRPWLAGAGRADTQYF	-	TRBV28	TRBJ2-3	TRBD2
TGTGCCAGCAGCGTAGCGGGTGACAGTTATGGCTACACCTTC	CASSVAGDSYGYTF	-	TRBV9	TRBJ1-2	-
TGTGCCAGCAGCATTAGCGGTAGCGGAAGTTTCACAGATACGCAGTATTTT	CASSISGSGSFTDTQYF	-	TRBV7-6	TRBJ2-3	-
TGTGCCAGCTCACCACCGGGGAGGGTCCGATCCGAGCAGTACTTC	CASSPPGRVRSEQYF	once	TRBV18	TRBJ2-7	TRBD2
TGTGCCAGCAGGCAGGGCGGGGAAAAACTGTTTTTT	CASRQGGEKLFF	-	TRBV28	TRBJ1-4	-
TGTGCCAGCAGCCCGGGGACTAGCGGGATCTACAATGAGCAGTTCTTC	CASSPGTSGIYNEQFF	-	TRBV5-4	TRBJ2-1	TRBD2